This T cell receptor beta chain stems from a study of blood T cells in healthy people across ages. It was with a sample-barcoded 5' primer and a J-beta primer mix that a second PCR of roughly 7 to 12 cycles was run. A 12-random-nucleotide template-switch adaptor tagged each cDNA molecule. MiXCR, run by TCRdb on the 5' RACE reads, gives a single entry per CDR3 protein. This sample carries 780,000 or so distinct CDR3 sequences, 50% to 65% of them seen once, and the ten largest clones take roughly two fifths. This CDR3 is 13 amino acids long. Every donor provided approximately 10 milliliters of peripheral blood.

This receptor was taken from a man of 80 years or more in good health. Sequences were obtained from blood. The V call is TRBV21-1, the J call TRBJ2-1. TRBV21-1 is tagged as a pseudogene. CDR3 coding DNA: TGTGCCAGCAGGTCGGAGATCGTGAATGAGCAGTTCTTC. Residues: CASRSEIVNEQFF.